This TCR beta chain came from a study of shared clonotypes between healthy human individuals. The study, taken as a whole, reports: Collection of samples was limited to blood; tissue repertoires likely differ.

The donors, healthy adults who were HIV-negative, had experienced no recent acute infections or vaccinations. A single count supports this clone. What it binds is unknown. Original processing notes: Without quality scores, immunoSEQ junctional reads could not be filtered like full-length reads. Clones were read by immunoSEQ multiplex PCR, and TCRdb kept only the in-frame ones, dropping some. V, J and clone size were drawn from that table, and D and trimming were deduced from the DNA. The sample includes approximately 710,000 clones, less than 95% seen only once; the top ten take around a third. Sequenced material: memory CD8+ T cells from PBMCs. The subset here: CD45RO+ cells pooled with CCR7-negative TemRA cells. The clonotype originates from a man between 18 and 29 years old in good health. Some clones in this sample may be carry-over from other donors' samples.

The chain's CDR3 is CASRTGTGTYEQYF. Written as DNA, the CDR3 is TGTGCCAGCAGAACCGGGACAGGGACCTACGAGCAGTACTTC. J is TRBJ2-7 and V is TRBV28; 9 positions agree with TRBD1. V shed 6 bases, J shed 2 bases, and the junction held 5 bases outside the gene matches. The CDR3 length is 14 residues. CDR1 and CDR2 from the germline V gene are MDHEN and SYDVKM.